A single sample is the source of the 6 T cell receptor beta chains below, sequenced in a study of naive and memory T cell subsets (dated by TCRdb to the late 2010s). On the study overall, not on this receptor specifically: A few larger clonotypes were present in naive repertoires, especially CD8 naive repertoires, and these clonotypes were possibly memory cells re-expressing CD45RA.

Their recognized antigens are unknown. Receptors were amplified or captured by UMI-ligation and nested PCR. TCRdb records Illumina MiSeq as the sequencer. To cover both TRBC1 and TRBC2, the beta constant-region primer consisted of an equimolar mix of two oligonucleotides. Four rounds of PCR, combining the SP2 primer with nested alpha and beta constant-region primers, were used to amplify the ligated cDNA. The public reads were quality trimmed at Q25 with fastp and then assembled into clones with MiXCR by TCRdb, keeping productive beta chains. One record per CDR3 amino acid sequence lists the most common genes and DNA. The sample records approximately 140,000 distinct CDR3 sequences, approximately 21% of which are singletons. In total, the top ten clones hold more than 0.6% of the sample. Input material: naive CD8+ T cells from blood. According to the study, the label for this sample's cell subset or site signals: naive T cells, CD45RA high CD27+. The source is a human donor in good health.

This chain connects TRBV27 to TRBJ2-3; the D call may be TRBD1 or TRBD2 (5 bases each). V lost 8 bases, J lost 6 bases, and 21 bases lay in between. CDR1 MNHEY and CDR2 SMNVEV come from the germline V gene (reference sequence). CDR3 size: 15 residues. This CDR3 reads CASAPGPPSHDTQYF. The CDR3 DNA sequence: TGTGCCAGCGCCCCGGGACCGCCTAGCCACGATACGCAGTATTTT.

This chain connects TRBV6-1 to TRBJ2-7; TRBD1 matches at 9 bases. CDR3 length equals 14 residues. With V trimmed by 6 bases and J by 2 bases, 5 bases remained unmatched. Germline V gives CDR1 MNHNS, CDR2 SASEGT. This CDR3 is CASRTRTGAYEQYF. The CDR3 coding sequence is TGTGCCAGCAGGACCCGGACAGGGGCCTACGAGCAGTACTTC.

This clonotype was seen more than once but under ten times. This chain connects TRBV6-5 to TRBJ2-7; 8 positions match TRBD1. Germline CDR1 reads MNHEY; CDR2 reads SVGAGI. J gave up 0 bases and V 2 bases, and 6 bases lay outside the gene matches. CDR3 length: 16 amino acids. Here the CDR3 reads CASSYISGTGSYEQYF. CDR3 coding DNA: TGTGCCAGCAGTTACATCTCCGGGACAGGCTCCTACGAGCAGTACTTC.

This clonotype appeared a single time. A much larger clone differs by one base, so this may be a read error. The chain links TRBV12-3 or TRBV12-4 to TRBJ2-3, with 9 bases that match TRBD1. The CDR3 is 14 amino acids. CDR3 nucleotide sequence: TGTGCCAGCAGCCGGGACAGGGATACAGATACGCAGAATTTT. Amino acid sequence: CASSRDRDTDTQNF.

Only a few counts were recorded for this clonotype. This chain uses TRBV27 with TRBJ2-1; D remains unclear. This CDR3 is built from 11 residues. Trimming stripped 7 bases from V and 0 bases from J, with 1 base between. Germline V gene lookup returns CDR1 MNHEY and CDR2 SMNVEV (reference sequence). This CDR3 reads CASNSYNEQFF. CDR3 bases: TGTGCCAGCAACTCCTACAATGAGCAGTTCTTC.

V and J are TRBV6-2 or TRBV6-3 and TRBJ2-7, with 9 bases aligning to TRBD2. CDR1 is MNHEY, CDR2 SVGEGT, per germline. Losses at the gene ends were 8 bases for V and 1 base for J; bases not matched to a gene: 9. The CDR3 is 15 amino acids. For the CDR3, the DNA is TGTGCCAGCGGAAAGGGACTAGCCCCTTCCTACGAGCAGTACTTC. Its protein is CASGKGLAPSYEQYF.